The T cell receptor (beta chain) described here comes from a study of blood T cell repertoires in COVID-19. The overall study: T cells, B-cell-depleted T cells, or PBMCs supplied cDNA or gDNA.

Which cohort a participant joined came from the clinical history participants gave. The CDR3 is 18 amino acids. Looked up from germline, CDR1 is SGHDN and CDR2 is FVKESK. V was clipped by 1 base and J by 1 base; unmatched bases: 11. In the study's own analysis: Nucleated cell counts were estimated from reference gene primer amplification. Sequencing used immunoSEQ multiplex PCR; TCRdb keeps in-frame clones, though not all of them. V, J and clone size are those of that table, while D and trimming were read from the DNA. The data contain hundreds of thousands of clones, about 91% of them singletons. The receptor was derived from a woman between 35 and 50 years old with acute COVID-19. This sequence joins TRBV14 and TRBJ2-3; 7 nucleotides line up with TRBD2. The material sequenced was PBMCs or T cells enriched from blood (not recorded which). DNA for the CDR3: TGTGCCAGCAGCCAAGGACTAGCCCATACTACTGGCACAGATACGCAGTATTTT. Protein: CASSQGLAHTTGTDTQYF.